This is a list of T cell receptor beta chains from one sample in a study of Graves' ophthalmopathy and Graves' hyperthyroidism. TCRdb re-derived calls from the multiplex PCR reads in MiXCR, one entry per CDR3 protein. The sample yields over a million distinct CDR3 sequences, roughly two fifths seen once. The sample taken for sequencing was peripheral blood or thyroid tissue (not recorded which). The receptors were gathered from an adult man with Graves' hyperthyroidism. Each CDR3 is given with its conserved first and last residue. The order of the fields is V gene, clone size, J gene, D gene, CDR3 DNA, CDR3 protein. D genes are given only for firm matches. Expanded clones get a size class; other rows say once, few or many, or leave the size out.

>TRBV18|.|TRBJ1-1|.
TGTGCCAGCTCAACGAGCGGAGGTGGTAAAGCTTTCTTT
CASSTSGGGKAFF
>TRBV11-2|.|TRBJ2-5|.
TGTGCCAGCAGCTTAGAATCGCGACGCCAAGAGACCCAGTACTTC
CASSLESRRQETQYF
>TRBV12-3/TRBV12-4|.|TRBJ2-7|.
TGTGCCAGCAGTTTAAGAAGGCGAACGGTGACCTACGAGCAGTACTTC
CASSLRRRTVTYEQYF
>TRBV5-1|many|TRBJ1-1|.
TGCGCCAGCAGCGCGGATGGGGGCCAGGGCTCTGAAGCTTTCTTT
CASSADGGQGSEAFF
>TRBV7-4|.|TRBJ2-3|.
TGTGCCAGCAGCTTAGACTTGGCTAGCACAGATACGCAGTATTTT
CASSLDLASTDTQYF
>TRBV29-1|.|TRBJ1-2|.
TGCAGCGTTGAGACTAAGTGGGGTTCGGGCTACACCTTC
CSVETKWGSGYTF
>TRBV5-1|.|TRBJ1-3|.
TGCGCCAGCACCCCCGGGACACCTGGAAACACCATATATTTT
CASTPGTPGNTIYF
>TRBV6-5|few|TRBJ1-6|.
TGTGCCAGCAGTTACTCGAATCCCGACATGAACTATAATTCACCCCTCCACTTT
CASSYSNPDMNYNSPLHF
>TRBV19|many|TRBJ2-5|.
TGTGCCAGTAGTATGGGCGCCCAAGAGACCCAGTACTTC
CASSMGAQETQYF
>TRBV7-2|many|TRBJ2-5|.
TGTGCCAGCAGCGCACGGTGGCAGGGTGAGACCCAGTACTTC
CASSARWQGETQYF
>TRBV7-2|many|TRBJ1-6|TRBD1
TGTGCCAGCAGCTTCGACAGGGCCTCCTATAATTCACCCCTCCACTTT
CASSFDRASYNSPLHF
>TRBV10-3|.|TRBJ1-5|TRBD1
TGTGCCAGCAGGCCCTTAGGGGGCAGAAGCAATCAGCCCCAGCATTTT
CASRPLGGRSNQPQHF
>TRBV7-2|.|TRBJ2-5|.
TGTGCCAGCAGGATGGGGGAAGAGACCCAGTACTTC
CASRMGEETQYF